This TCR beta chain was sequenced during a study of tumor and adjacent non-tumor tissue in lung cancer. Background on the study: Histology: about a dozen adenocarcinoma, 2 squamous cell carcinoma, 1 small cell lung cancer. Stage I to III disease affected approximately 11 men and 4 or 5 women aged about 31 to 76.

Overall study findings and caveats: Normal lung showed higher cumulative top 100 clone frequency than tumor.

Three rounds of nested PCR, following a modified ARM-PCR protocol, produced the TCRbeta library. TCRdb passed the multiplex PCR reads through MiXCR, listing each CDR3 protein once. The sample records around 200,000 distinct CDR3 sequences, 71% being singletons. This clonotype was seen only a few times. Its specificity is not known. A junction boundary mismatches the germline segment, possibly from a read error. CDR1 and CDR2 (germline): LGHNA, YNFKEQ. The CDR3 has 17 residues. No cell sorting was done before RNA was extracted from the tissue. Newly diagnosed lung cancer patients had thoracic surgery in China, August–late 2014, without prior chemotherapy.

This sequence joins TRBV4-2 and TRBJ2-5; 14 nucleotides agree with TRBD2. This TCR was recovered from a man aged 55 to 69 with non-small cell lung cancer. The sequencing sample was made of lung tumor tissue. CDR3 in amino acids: CASNQGTSGGLGETQYF. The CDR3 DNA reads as TGTGCCAGCAACCAGGGGACTAGCGGGGGCCTGGGGGAGACTCAGTACTTC.